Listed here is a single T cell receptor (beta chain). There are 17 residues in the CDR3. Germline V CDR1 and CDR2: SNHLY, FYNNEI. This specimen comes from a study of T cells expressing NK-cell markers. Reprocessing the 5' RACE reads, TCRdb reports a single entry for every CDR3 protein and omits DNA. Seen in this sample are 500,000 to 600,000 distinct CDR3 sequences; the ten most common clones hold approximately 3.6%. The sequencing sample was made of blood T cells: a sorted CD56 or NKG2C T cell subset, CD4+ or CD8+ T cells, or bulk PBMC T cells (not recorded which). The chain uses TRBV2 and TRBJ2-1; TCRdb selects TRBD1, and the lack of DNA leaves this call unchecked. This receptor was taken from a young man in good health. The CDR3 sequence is CASSEAAPRGSYNEQFF. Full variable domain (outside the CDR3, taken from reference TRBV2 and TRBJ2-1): EPEVTQTPSHQVTQMGQEVILRCVPISNHLYFYWYRQILGQKVEFLVSFYNNEISEKSEIFDDQFSVERPDGSNFTLKIRSTKLEDSAMYFCASSEAAPRGSYNEQFFGPGTRLTVL.